These 27 T cell receptor beta chains came from one sample sequenced in a study of blood T cell repertoires in COVID-19. Sequenced by immunoSEQ multiplex PCR; TCRdb stores in-frame clones only, minus some. The repertoire holds about 270,000 clones, 86% seen once, with about 2.7% in the top ten. The material sequenced was PBMCs or T cells enriched from blood (not recorded which). The receptors stem from a woman under 30 who had recovered from COVID-19.

This chain joins TRBV4-3 and TRBJ2-5; D may be TRBD1 (5 bases). CDR3 size: 14 residues. Germline CDR1 reads LGHNA; CDR2 reads YSLEER. Trimming removed 0 bases at V and 3 bases at J, with 8 bases between. CDR3 in DNA: TGCGCCAGCAGCCAAGATAGCAGGGAAGAGACCCAGTACTTC. This gives the protein CASSQDSREETQYF.

The chain is built from TRBV29-1 and TRBJ1-1, with D tentatively TRBD1 (6 bases). Germline assignment: CDR1 SQVTM and CDR2 ANQGSEA. The V and J ends lost 6 bases and 4 bases respectively, with 15 bases between them. This CDR3 is 13 amino acids long. Written as DNA, the CDR3 is TGCAGCGTCGGCCGGACAGTGGCCACTGAAGCTTTCTTT. It translates to CSVGRTVATEAFF.

The rearrangement joins TRBV7-9 to TRBJ2-5, with 11 bases aligning to TRBD2. Trimming removed 0 bases from V and 7 bases from J; junction bases left unmatched: 1. Germline V gene lookup returns CDR1 SEHNR and CDR2 FQNEAQ (reference sequence). CDR3 length: 14 amino acids. The CDR3 loop reads CASSLAGTSGTQYF. CDR3 sequence (DNA): TGTGCCAGCAGCTTAGCGGGGACTAGCGGGACCCAGTACTTC.

J is TRBJ1-1 and V is TRBV7-9; D might be TRBD1 (5 bases). Trimming took 5 bases from V and 1 from J, leaving 8 bases between them. CDR3 length equals 13 residues. Germline lookup yields CDR1 SEHNR and CDR2 FQNEAQ (reference sequence). Here the CDR3 reads CASSGRENTEAFF. The CDR3 DNA reads TGTGCCAGCAGCGGCAGGGAGAACACTGAAGCTTTCTTT. Drawing the rest from reference TRBV7-9 and TRBJ1-1, the complete variable domain is DTGVSQNPRHKITKRGQNVTFRCDPISEHNRLYWYRQTLGQGPEFLTYFQNEAQLEKSRLLSDRFSAERPKGSFSTLEIQRTEQGDSAMYLCASSGRENTEAFFGQGTRLTVV.

The chain links TRBV5-6 to TRBJ2-7, with TRBD1 matching over 7 bases. V was pared by 0 bases and J by 2 bases, with 8 bases of the junction left unmatched. CDR1 SGHDT and CDR2 YYEEEE come from the germline V gene. CDR3 size: 16 residues. This CDR3 is CASSLEGAKWAYEQYF. For the CDR3, the DNA is TGTGCCAGCAGCTTGGAGGGGGCAAAGTGGGCCTACGAGCAGTACTTC.

The CDR3 spells CASSTRDRGNTEAFF. In DNA, the CDR3 is TGCGCCAGCAGCACGAGGGACAGGGGGAACACTGAAGCTTTCTTT. The chain couples TRBV5-1 to TRBJ1-1; 10 bases are shared with TRBD1. The CDR3 spans 15 residues. V trimming: 4 bases; J trimming: 1 base; junction bases outside the gene matches: 4. Germline V lookup: CDR1 SGHRS, CDR2 YFSETQ.

In its sample, this clone was seen once. The V gene is TRBV10-3, the J gene TRBJ2-7, with D tentatively TRBD1 (6 bases). CDR1 and CDR2 (germline): ENHRY, SYGVKD. The V end lost 6 bases, the J end lost 4 bases, and 16 bases lay between the germline ends. This CDR3 region has 14 residues. CDR3: CAISLPDSVYEQYF. The CDR3 nucleotides read TGTGCCATCAGCCTCCCGGACAGCGTTTACGAGCAGTACTTC.

The CDR3 protein is CASRDSGLRAFF. DNA of the CDR3: TGTGCCAGTAGGGACAGCGGACTAAGGGCTTTCTTT. The chain recombines TRBV10-3 with TRBJ1-1; 7 bases match TRBD1. CDR3 size: 12 residues. V lost 10 bases to trimming and J lost 11 bases; unmatched junction nucleotides: 13. Germline CDR1 reads ENHRY; CDR2 reads SYGVKD.

The chain is built from TRBV28 and TRBJ1-2; 11 bases match TRBD1. Germline V lookup: CDR1 MDHEN, CDR2 SYDVKM. The ends lost 5 bases at V and 6 bases at J; junction bases unmatched: 5. The CDR3 covers 14 residues. The CDR3 protein is CASSPWTGGHGYTF. Written as DNA, the CDR3 is TGTGCCAGCAGTCCCTGGACAGGGGGCCATGGCTACACCTTC.

The V call is TRBV6-4, the J call TRBJ1-5, with 9 bases that match TRBD1. The germline gives CDR1 MRHNA, CDR2 SNTAGT. V was clipped by 6 bases and J by 7 bases; unmatched bases: 4. The CDR3 totals 13 residues. CDR3 DNA: TGTGCCAGCAGCGAGGACAGGGGCCAGCCCCAGCATTTT. The encoded protein is CASSEDRGQPQHF.

The genes are TRBV9 and TRBJ1-5; TRBD1 might be the D (6 bases). CDR3 length: 14 residues. Germline V gives CDR1 SGDLS, CDR2 YYNGEE. The germline V and J ends were trimmed by 3 bases and 0 bases, with 7 bases remaining between them. As DNA, the CDR3 is TGTGCCAGCAGCGGGACAGATAGCAATCAGCCCCAGCATTTT. Translation: CASSGTDSNQPQHF.

The gene calls are TRBV29-1 and TRBJ1-2, with 7 bases fitting TRBD1. The CDR3 extends over 16 amino acids. After removal of 6 bases from V and 3 bases from J, the junction contained 16 bases not matched to a gene. Germline CDR1 SQVTM, CDR2 ANQGSEA. The CDR3 sequence is CSVGTALGERYYGYTF. CDR3 sequence (DNA): TGCAGCGTCGGGACAGCCTTAGGGGAAAGGTACTATGGCTACACCTTC. Based on the CDR3 plus reference TRBV29-1 and TRBJ1-2, the full variable domain is SAVISQKPSRDICQRGTSLTIQCQVDSQVTMMFWYRQQPGQSLTLIATANQGSEATYESGFVIDKFPISRPNLTFSTLTVSNMSPEDSSIYLCSVGTALGERYYGYTFGSGTRLTVV.

V usage is TRBV19 and J usage is TRBJ1-2; D is possibly TRBD1 (5 bases). V was clipped by 4 bases and J by 8 bases, with 11 bases between them. The CDR3 totals 12 residues. The germline V gene encodes CDR1 LNHDA and CDR2 SQIVND (reference sequence). The CDR3 DNA is TGTGCCAGTAGTACCAGGGTACGCGGCTACACCTTC. Its protein is CASSTRVRGYTF.

This chain joins TRBV28 and TRBJ2-5; TRBD1 aligns across 7 bases. The length of the CDR3 is 15 residues. Germline V CDR1 and CDR2: MDHEN, SYDVKM. The trim removed 5 bases at V and 0 bases at J, leaving 6 bases unmatched. The CDR3 loop is CASSKGTADQETQYF. The CDR3 DNA sequence: TGTGCCAGCAGTAAGGGGACAGCCGACCAAGAGACCCAGTACTTC.

This chain joins TRBV27 and TRBJ1-2, with D possibly matching TRBD1 (5 bases). The CDR3 runs 14 residues. Germline lookup yields CDR1 MNHEY and CDR2 SMNVEV (reference sequence). V was cut by 0 bases and J by 5 bases, with 10 bases left in between. The CDR3 bases are TGTGCCAGCAGTTTATCTCTGGGGCCGTATGGCTACACCTTC. It encodes CASSLSLGPYGYTF.

A single count supports this clone. The chain employs TRBV12-3 or TRBV12-4 and TRBJ2-3, with D unclear. V dropped 2 bases and J dropped 6 bases, with 9 bases sitting between them. The CDR3 totals 13 residues. CDR3 in DNA: TGTGCCAGCAGTTTACTGGAGTTGGATACGCAGTATTTT. Its protein product is CASSLLELDTQYF.

The rearrangement links TRBV4-3 to TRBJ1-2; 11 bases fit TRBD1. CDR1 and CDR2 from the germline V gene are LGHNA and YSLEER. V lost 2 bases and J lost 2; bases outside the gene matches: 4. CDR3 length equals 16 residues. The CDR3 loop is CASSQTWDRGNYGYTF. The CDR3 DNA is TGCGCCAGCAGCCAAACATGGGACAGGGGGAACTATGGCTACACCTTC.

The chain links TRBV11-2 to TRBJ2-2, with no clear D. The CDR3 runs 15 residues. The V and J ends lost 6 bases and 0 bases respectively, with 11 bases between them. Germline CDR1 and CDR2: SGHAT and FQNNGV. The CDR3 region has the DNA TGTGCCAGCAGGCGCGGAGTGCCGAACACCGGGGAGCTGTTTTTT. Its translation is CASRRGVPNTGELFF.

This clone was observed a single time. The chain combines TRBV5-1 with TRBJ1-1; TRBD1 matches 8 bases. The CDR3 contains 15 residues. Germline V gene data show CDR1 as SGHRS and CDR2 as YFSETQ. J gave up 0 bases and V 4 bases, and 5 bases lay outside the gene matches. The CDR3 protein is CASSAGQAMNTEAFF. CDR3 DNA sequence: TGCGCCAGCAGCGCGGGACAGGCCATGAACACTGAAGCTTTCTTT.

This rearrangement joins TRBV5-4 to TRBJ1-2; D call uncertain. Trimming cost V 0 bases and J 2 bases, with 8 bases left between them. Germline-derived CDR1 and CDR2 are SGHNT and YYREEE (reference sequence). This CDR3 is 14 amino acids long. CDR3 nucleotide sequence: TGTGCCAGCAGCTTGGTGCAGGCGAACTATGGCTACACCTTC. Its protein is CASSLVQANYGYTF.

The chain recombines TRBV10-1 with TRBJ2-5, with D maybe TRBD2 (5 bases). Germline V CDR1 and CDR2: WNHNN, SYGVQD (reference sequence). V gave up 4 bases and J gave up 5 bases, with 8 bases separating them. CDR3 length equals 12 residues. CDR3 nucleotides: TGCGCCAGCAGTGGGTGGGAGGAGACCCAGTACTTC. Translating it yields CASSGWEETQYF.

This chain connects TRBV19 to TRBJ1-4; TRBD1 is a possible D gene (6 bases). The germline CDR1 and CDR2 sequences are LNHDA and SQIVND (reference sequence). The CDR3 length is 17 residues. Trimming cost V 4 bases and J 8 bases, with 23 bases left between them. As DNA, the CDR3 is TGTGCCAGTAGTAGCCGCGCCGTGGGGGCGGTTTGGGAAAAACTGTTTTTT. Its translation is CASSSRAVGAVWEKLFF. Combining the CDR3 with reference TRBV19 and TRBJ1-4 gives the whole variable domain DGGITQSPKYLFRKEGQNVTLSCEQNLNHDAMYWYRQDPGQGLRLIYYSQIVNDFQKGDIAEGYSVSREKKESFPLTVTSAQKNPTAFYLCASSSRAVGAVWEKLFFGSGTQLSVL.

This sequence joins TRBV21-1 and TRBJ2-1; the listed D gene, TRBD2, was not tested against the DNA. TRBV21-1 is listed as a pseudogene. This CDR3 has 14 amino acids. Here the CDR3 reads CASINGLAGNEQFF. DNA of the CDR3: TGTGCCAGCATAAATGGACTAGCGGGAAATGAGCAGTTCTTC.

A note on this clone: Likely a read error: the CDR3 ends without its conserved phenylalanine or tryptophan. No DNA is shown, since the ends of the CDR3 on it are uncertain; the CDR3 is the one TCRdb lists. The chain employs TRBV24-1 and TRBJ1-1; TRBD1 reflects the table's D call only, with no check against the DNA. CDR1 and CDR2 (germline): KGHDR, SFDVKD. The CDR3 is 10 residues long, ends included. CDR3 protein: CATRSKGDRL.

The rearrangement joins TRBV4-1 to TRBJ2-7; 7 nucleotides align to TRBD1. V lost 0 bases and J lost 0; bases outside the gene matches: 11. The CDR3 loop spans 18 amino acids. Germline V gene sequence: CDR1 MGHRA, CDR2 YSYEKL. CDR3 DNA: TGCGCCAGCAGCCAAGATGTGCCGGGACAGACAACCTCCTACGAGCAGTACTTC. Translating it yields CASSQDVPGQTTSYEQYF.

The chain carries TRBV7-9 and TRBJ1-5, with 7 bases aligning to TRBD1. Germline lookup yields CDR1 SEHNR and CDR2 FQNEAQ (reference sequence). Unmatched junction bases numbered 12, after V lost 1 base and J lost 3 bases. CDR3 size: 18 residues. The CDR3, as DNA: TGTGCCAGCAGCTTAGGAGGGACGCAGGGGGTTTACAATCAGCCCCAGCATTTT. Translated, it gives CASSLGGTQGVYNQPQHF.

This clone was detected once. The rearrangement joins TRBV30 to TRBJ2-1, with 8 bases fitting TRBD2. In germline, CDR1 is GTSNPN, CDR2 SVGIG (reference sequence). The CDR3 extends over 14 amino acids. V lost 3 bases to trimming and J lost 8 bases; unmatched junction nucleotides: 9. CDR3 protein: CAWRPGLVFYEQFF. DNA for the CDR3: TGTGCCTGGAGGCCGGGACTAGTTTTCTATGAGCAGTTCTTC.